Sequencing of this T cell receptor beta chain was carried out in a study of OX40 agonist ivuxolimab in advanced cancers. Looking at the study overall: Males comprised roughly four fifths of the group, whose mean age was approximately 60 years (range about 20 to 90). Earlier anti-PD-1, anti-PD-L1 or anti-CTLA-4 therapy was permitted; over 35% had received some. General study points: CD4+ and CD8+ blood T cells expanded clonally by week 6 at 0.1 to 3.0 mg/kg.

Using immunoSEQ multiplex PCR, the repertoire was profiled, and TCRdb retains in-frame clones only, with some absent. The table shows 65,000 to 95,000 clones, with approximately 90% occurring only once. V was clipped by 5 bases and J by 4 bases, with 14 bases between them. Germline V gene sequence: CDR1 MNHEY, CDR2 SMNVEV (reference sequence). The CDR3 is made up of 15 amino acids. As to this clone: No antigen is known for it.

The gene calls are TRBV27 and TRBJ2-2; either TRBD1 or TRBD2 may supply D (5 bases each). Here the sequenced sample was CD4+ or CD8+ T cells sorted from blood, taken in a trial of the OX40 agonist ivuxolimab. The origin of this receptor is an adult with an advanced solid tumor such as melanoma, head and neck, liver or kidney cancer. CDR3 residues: CASSPEGRGTGELFF. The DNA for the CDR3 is TGTGCCAGCAGTCCCGAGGGTAGGGGCACCGGGGAGCTGTTTTTT.